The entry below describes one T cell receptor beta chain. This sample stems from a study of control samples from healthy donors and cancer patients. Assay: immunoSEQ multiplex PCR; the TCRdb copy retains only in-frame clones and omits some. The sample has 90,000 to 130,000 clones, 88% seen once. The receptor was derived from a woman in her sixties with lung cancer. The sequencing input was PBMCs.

CDR3 sequence reads: CASYHRGGYGYTF. In DNA form, the CDR3 reads TGTGCCAGCTACCACAGGGGGGGCTATGGCTACACCTTC. The chain combines TRBV27 with TRBJ1-2; 8 positions match TRBD1. The CDR3 totals 13 residues. J gave up 4 bases and V 8 bases, and 6 bases lay outside the gene matches. Germline CDR1 reads MNHEY; CDR2 reads SMNVEV (reference sequence).